This TCR beta chain is from a study of blood T cell repertoires in COVID-19. Whole-study context: There were acute and convalescent COVID-19 samples, and they came from the United States, Italy and Spain.

Cohort 3 recovered donors had two negative PCRs, clearance, or symptom resolution. Germline V gene lookup returns CDR1 MDHEN and CDR2 SYDVKM. The CDR3 consists of 14 residues. V was clipped by 2 bases and J by 9 bases; unmatched bases: 7. Generated by immunoSEQ multiplex PCR, the TCRdb table keeps only in-frame clones and is missing some. The data show under 350,000 clones, with roughly 89% seen just once and roughly 1.9% held by the top ten. This clone has just one count. This sequence originates from a woman aged 60-70 years who had recovered from COVID-19. Sequencing was carried out using PBMCs or T cells enriched from blood (not recorded which). The chain has TRBV28 and TRBJ2-7; 10 nucleotides align to TRBD2. CDR3 DNA sequence: TGTGCCAGCAGTTTAGGGCTAGCGGGAGTCCGGCAGTACTTC. Protein sequence: CASSLGLAGVRQYF.